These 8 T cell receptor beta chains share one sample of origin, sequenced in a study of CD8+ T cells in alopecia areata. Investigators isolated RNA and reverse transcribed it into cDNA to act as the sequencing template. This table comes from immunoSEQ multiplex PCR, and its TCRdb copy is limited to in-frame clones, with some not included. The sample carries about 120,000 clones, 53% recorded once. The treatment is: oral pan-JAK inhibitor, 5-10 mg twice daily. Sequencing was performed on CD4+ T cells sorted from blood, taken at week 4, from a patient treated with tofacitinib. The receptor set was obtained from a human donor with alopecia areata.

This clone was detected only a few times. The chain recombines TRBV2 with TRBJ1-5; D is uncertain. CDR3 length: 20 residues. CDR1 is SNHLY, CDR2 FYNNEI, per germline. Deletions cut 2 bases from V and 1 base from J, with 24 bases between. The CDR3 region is CASSEFSLRSFFRSNQPQHF. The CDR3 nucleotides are TGTGCCAGCAGTGAATTCTCTCTCAGGAGCTTCTTCAGGAGCAATCAGCCCCAGCATTTT.

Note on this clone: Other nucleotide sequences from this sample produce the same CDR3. The chain's CDR3 is CAWSEGSYGYTF. The CDR3 DNA reads TGTGCCTGGAGTGAGGGCAGCTATGGCTACACCTTC. V usage is TRBV30 and J usage is TRBJ1-2; D unclear. With 1 base removed from V and 4 bases from J, the gap between germline ends came to 7 bases. The CDR3 has 12 residues. Germline V gene lookup returns CDR1 GTSNPN and CDR2 SVGIG (reference sequence). The full variable domain, in which reference TRBV30 and TRBJ1-2 provide the parts outside the CDR3, is SQTIHQWPATLVQPVGSPLSLECTVEGTSNPNLYWYRQAAGRGLQLLFYSVGIGQISSEVPQNLSASRPQDRQFILSSKKLLLSDSGFYLCAWSEGSYGYTFGSGTRLTVV.

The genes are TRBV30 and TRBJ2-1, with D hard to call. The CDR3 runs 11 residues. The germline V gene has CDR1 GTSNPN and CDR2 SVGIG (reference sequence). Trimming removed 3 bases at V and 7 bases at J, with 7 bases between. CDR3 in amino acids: CAWRRMNEQFF. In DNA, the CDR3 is TGTGCCTGGAGGCGTATGAATGAGCAGTTCTTC.

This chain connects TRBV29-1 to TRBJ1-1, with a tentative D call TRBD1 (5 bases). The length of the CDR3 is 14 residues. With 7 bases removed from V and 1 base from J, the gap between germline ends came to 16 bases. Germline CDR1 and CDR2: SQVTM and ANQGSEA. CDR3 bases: TGCAGCGCTGATCCCCAGGGCGCGAACACTGAAGCTTTCTTT. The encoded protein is CSADPQGANTEAFF.

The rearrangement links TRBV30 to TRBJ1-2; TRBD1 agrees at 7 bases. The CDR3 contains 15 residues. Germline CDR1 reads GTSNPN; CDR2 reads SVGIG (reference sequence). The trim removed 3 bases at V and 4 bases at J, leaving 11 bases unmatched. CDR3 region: CAWSLKGAQVYGYTF. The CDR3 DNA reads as TGTGCCTGGAGCTTAAAGGGGGCGCAGGTCTATGGCTACACCTTC.

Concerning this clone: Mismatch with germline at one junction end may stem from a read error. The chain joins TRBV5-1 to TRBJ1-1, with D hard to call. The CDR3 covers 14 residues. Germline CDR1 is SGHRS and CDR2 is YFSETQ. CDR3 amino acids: CASSLGGTSTEAFF. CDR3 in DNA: TGTGCCAGCAGCTTGGGCGGAACGAGTACTGAAGCTTTCTTT.

The CDR3 spells CSALGWSGYTF. CDR3 DNA: TGCAGTGCTTTAGGGTGGAGTGGCTACACCTTC. The gene calls are TRBV20-1 and TRBJ1-2, with D unresolved. CDR1 and CDR2 from the germline V gene are DFQATT and SNEGSKA (reference sequence). Trimming pared 5 bases from V and 7 bases from J, leaving 11 bases between. The CDR3 totals 11 residues.

The CDR3 protein is CASKKGQVAYEQYF. CDR3 in DNA: TGTGCCAGCAAAAAGGGACAGGTTGCCTACGAGCAGTACTTC. The chain joins TRBV27 to TRBJ2-7; the match to TRBD1 covers 8 bases. The CDR3 totals 14 residues. Germline V CDR1 and CDR2: MNHEY, SMNVEV (reference sequence). Germline trimming cut 7 bases from V and 2 bases from J; bases unmatched to any gene: 7.